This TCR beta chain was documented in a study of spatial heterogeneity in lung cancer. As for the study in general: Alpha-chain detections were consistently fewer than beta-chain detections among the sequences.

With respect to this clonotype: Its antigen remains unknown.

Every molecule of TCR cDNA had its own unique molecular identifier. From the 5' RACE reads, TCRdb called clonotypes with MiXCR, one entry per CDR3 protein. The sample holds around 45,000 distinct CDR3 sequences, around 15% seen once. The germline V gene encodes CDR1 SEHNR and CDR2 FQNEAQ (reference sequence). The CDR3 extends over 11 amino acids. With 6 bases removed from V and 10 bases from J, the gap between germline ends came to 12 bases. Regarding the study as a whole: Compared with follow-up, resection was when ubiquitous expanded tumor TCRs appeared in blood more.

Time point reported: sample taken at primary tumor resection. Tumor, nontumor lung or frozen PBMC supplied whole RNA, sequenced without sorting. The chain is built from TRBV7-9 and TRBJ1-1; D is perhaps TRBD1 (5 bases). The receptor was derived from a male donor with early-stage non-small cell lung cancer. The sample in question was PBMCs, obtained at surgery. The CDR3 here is CASRGTGTAFF. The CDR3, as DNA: TGTGCCAGCAGAGGCACCGGGACAGCTTTCTTT. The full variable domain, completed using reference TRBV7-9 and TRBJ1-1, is DTGVSQNPRHKITKRGQNVTFRCDPISEHNRLYWYRQTLGQGPEFLTYFQNEAQLEKSRLLSDRFSAERPKGSFSTLEIQRTEQGDSAMYLCASRGTGTAFFGQGTRLTVV.